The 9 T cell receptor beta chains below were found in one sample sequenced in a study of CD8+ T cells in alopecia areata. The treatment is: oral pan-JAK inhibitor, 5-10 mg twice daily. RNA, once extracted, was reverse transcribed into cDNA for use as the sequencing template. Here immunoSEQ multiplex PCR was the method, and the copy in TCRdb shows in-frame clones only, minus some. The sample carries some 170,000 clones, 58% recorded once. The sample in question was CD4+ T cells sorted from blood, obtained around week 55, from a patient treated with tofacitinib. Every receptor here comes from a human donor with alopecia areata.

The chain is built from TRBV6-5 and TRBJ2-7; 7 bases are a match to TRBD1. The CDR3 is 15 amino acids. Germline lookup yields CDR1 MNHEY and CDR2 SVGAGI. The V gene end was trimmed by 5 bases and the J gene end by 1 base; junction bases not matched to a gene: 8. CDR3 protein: CASSHRQGTSYEQYF. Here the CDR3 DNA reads TGTGCCAGCAGTCATCGACAGGGAACATCCTACGAGCAGTACTTC.

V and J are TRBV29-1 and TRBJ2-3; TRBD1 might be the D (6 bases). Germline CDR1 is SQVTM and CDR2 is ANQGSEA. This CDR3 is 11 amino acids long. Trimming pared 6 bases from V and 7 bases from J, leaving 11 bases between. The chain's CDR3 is CSVIQGNTQYF. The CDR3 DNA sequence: TGCAGCGTGATACAGGGCAATACGCAGTATTTT.

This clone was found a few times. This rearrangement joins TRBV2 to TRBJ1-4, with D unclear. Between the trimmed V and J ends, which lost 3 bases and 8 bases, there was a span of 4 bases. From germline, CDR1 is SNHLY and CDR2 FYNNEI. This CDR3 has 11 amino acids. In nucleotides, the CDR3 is TGTGCCAGCAGTGAGTTGGAAAAACTGTTTTTT. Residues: CASSELEKLFF.

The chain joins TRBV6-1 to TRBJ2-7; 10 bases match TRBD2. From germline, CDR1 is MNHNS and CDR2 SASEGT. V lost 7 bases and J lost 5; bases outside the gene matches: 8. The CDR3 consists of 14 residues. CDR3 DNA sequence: TGTGCCAGCACTGCGGGACTAGCGTATGACGAGCAGTACTTC. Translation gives CASTAGLAYDEQYF.

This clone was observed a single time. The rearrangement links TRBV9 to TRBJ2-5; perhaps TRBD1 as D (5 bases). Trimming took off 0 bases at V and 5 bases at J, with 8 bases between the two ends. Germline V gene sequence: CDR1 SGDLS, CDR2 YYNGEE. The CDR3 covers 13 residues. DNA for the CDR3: TGTGCCAGCAGCGTAGAAGGGGTTGAGACCCAGTACTTC. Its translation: CASSVEGVETQYF. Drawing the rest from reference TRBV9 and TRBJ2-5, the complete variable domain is DSGVTQTPKHLITATGQRVTLRCSPRSGDLSVYWYQQSLDQGLQFLIQYYNGEERAKGNILERFSAQQFPDLHSELNLSSLELGDSALYFCASSVEGVETQYFGPGTRLLVL.

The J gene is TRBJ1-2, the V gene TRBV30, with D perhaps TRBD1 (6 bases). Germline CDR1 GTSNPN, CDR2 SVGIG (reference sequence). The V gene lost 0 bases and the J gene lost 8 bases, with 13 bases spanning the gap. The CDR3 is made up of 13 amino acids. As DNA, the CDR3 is TGTGCCTGGAGTGTGGCCCCCCAGGGGGGCTACACCTTC. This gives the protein CAWSVAPQGGYTF.

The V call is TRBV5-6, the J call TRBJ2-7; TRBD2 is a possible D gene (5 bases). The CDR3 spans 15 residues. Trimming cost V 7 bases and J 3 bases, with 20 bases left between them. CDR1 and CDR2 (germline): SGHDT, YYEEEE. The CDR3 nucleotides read TGTGCCAGCCAAATAGGACCGGGGAGAAACTACGAGCAGTACTTC. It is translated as CASQIGPGRNYEQYF.

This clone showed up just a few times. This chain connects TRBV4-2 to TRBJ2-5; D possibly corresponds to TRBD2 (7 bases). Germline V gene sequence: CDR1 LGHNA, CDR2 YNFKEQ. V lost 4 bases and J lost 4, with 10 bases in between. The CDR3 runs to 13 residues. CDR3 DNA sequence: TGTGCCAGCAGCCCGGGGGGCAGAGAGACCCAGTACTTC. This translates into CASSPGGRETQYF.

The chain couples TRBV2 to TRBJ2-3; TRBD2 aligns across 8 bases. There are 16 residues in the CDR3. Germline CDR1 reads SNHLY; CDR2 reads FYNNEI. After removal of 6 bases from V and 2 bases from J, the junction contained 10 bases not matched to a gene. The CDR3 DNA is TGTGCCAGCAGACCAGTGGGGACTAGTTCCACAGATACGCAGTATTTT. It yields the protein CASRPVGTSSTDTQYF.